This T cell receptor beta chain was observed in a study of memory CD4+ T cells and cytomegalovirus serostatus. Study background: Donors were healthy Belgian adults, under 10 CMV seropositive and about two dozen seronegative. The study, taken as a whole, reports: CD4+ memory repertoires contained about two fifths of the 164 reported CMV TCRbeta sequences.

As concerns this clone: Its antigen remains unknown.

The sort gate was single viable CD3+CD4+CD8-CD45RO+ cells for memory CD4+ T cells. Serostatus was set by detecting CMV pp150, pp28, p38, p52 IgG. After thawing, CD4+ T cells were positively selected. V lost 2 bases, J lost 6 bases, and 15 bases lay in between. The germline V gene has CDR1 SGHDT and CDR2 YYEEEE. The CDR3 consists of 15 residues. Clones were read by immunoSEQ multiplex PCR, and TCRdb kept only the in-frame ones, dropping some. The sample has tens of thousands of clones; roughly 80% are singletons. The TCR sequence derives from an adult in good health and CMV-seronegative. V usage is TRBV5-6 and J usage is TRBJ1-5; D gene ambiguous. The source material was memory CD4+ T cells from blood. The CDR3 bases are TGTGCCAGCAGCTTCCGCAGCGCCGAGGCTCAGCCCCAGCATTTT. This gives the protein CASSFRSAEAQPQHF.